This T cell receptor (beta chain) was observed in a study of glioma-infiltrating T cells after dendritic cell vaccination. The protocol was immunoSEQ multiplex PCR, while the TCRdb copy is restricted to in-frame clones and leaves out a portion. The sample has 70,000 to 95,000 clones; around 90% are singletons. This sample's time point: after dendritic cell vaccination, including at tumor progression/relapse. The germline V and J ends were trimmed by 5 bases and 3 bases, with 17 bases remaining between them. This CDR3 contains 15 residues. CDR1 is SGHNT, CDR2 YENEEA, per germline. The material sequenced was blood, taken after dendritic cell vaccination. This rearrangement joins TRBV11-3 to TRBJ2-7, with D perhaps matching TRBD1 (6 bases). The receptor comes from a human donor with glioblastoma. This CDR3 reads CASSPRLGQYYEQYF. The CDR3 DNA reads as TGTGCCAGCAGCCCTCGGTTGGGACAATACTACGAGCAGTACTTC.